A single sample is the source of the 23 T cell receptor beta chains below, sequenced in a study of Ad26.COV2.S vaccination and SARS-CoV-2 variants. TCRdb keeps only in-frame clones here, not all; method: immunoSEQ multiplex PCR. The repertoire holds 440,000 or so clones, with about 92% as singletons. Treatment of the sample: approximately 18 received Ad26.COV2.S at low or high dose, single or two shots; five or six received placebo; per-sample allocation not given. Sampling took place 63 days after the first vaccine or placebo injection. This material consisted of peripheral blood, taken in a trial of Ad26.COV2.S vaccine versus placebo. These receptors all stem from a person between 18 and 60 years old who received the Ad26.COV2.S COVID-19 vaccine or a placebo.

Notes on this clone: This sample also contains other DNA sequences that code for the same CDR3. This chain links TRBV19 with TRBJ2-7; 10 bases map to TRBD1. The CDR3 spans 14 residues. With 5 bases clipped from V and 2 bases from J, the junction kept 3 bases outside the gene matches. Germline loops: CDR1 LNHDA, CDR2 SQIVND (reference sequence). CDR3 region: CASSPGTGAYEQYF. In nucleotides, the CDR3 is TGTGCCAGTAGTCCCGGGACAGGGGCCTACGAGCAGTACTTC.

The V and J genes are TRBV4-2 and TRBJ2-7; TRBD2 is a possible D gene (5 bases). Germline CDR1 LGHNA, CDR2 YNFKEQ. The V gene lost 0 bases and the J gene lost 0 bases, with 9 bases spanning the gap. This CDR3 region has 15 residues. CDR3 amino acids: CASSQDLGSSYEQYF. In nucleotides, the CDR3 is TGTGCCAGCAGCCAAGATCTGGGGAGCTCCTACGAGCAGTACTTC.

This chain links TRBV19 with TRBJ2-3, with 8 bases matching TRBD1. Looked up from germline, CDR1 is LNHDA and CDR2 is SQIVND (reference sequence). J was trimmed by 3 bases and V by 3 bases; bases with no gene match: 2. CDR3 length: 14 residues. Here the CDR3 DNA reads TGTGCCAGTAGTATTAGACAGGGGACAGATACGCAGTATTTT. Protein: CASSIRQGTDTQYF.

The gene calls are TRBV10-1 and TRBJ2-7; 13 bases are shared with TRBD2. The CDR3 consists of 18 residues. Germline CDR1 WNHNN, CDR2 SYGVQD (reference sequence). V lost 10 bases, J lost 3 bases, and 18 bases stayed unmatched. The CDR3 coding sequence is TGCGCCATCCAAGCCGGGACTAGCGGGATCCCCCTCTACTACGAGCAGTACTTC. Amino acids: CAIQAGTSGIPLYYEQYF.

The chain recombines TRBV7-8 with TRBJ2-5, with TRBD2 matching 12 bases. The germline V gene has CDR1 SGHVS and CDR2 FQNEAQ. The CDR3 is 14 amino acids. The V segment lost 8 bases and the J segment 4 bases; nucleotides outside the gene matches: 5. In nucleotides, the CDR3 is TGTGCCAGCTTCAAGGGACTAGCGGGAGAGACCCAGTACTTC. Translating gives CASFKGLAGETQYF.

This chain connects TRBV12-3 or TRBV12-4 to TRBJ1-2; TRBD1 aligns across 7 bases. The V and J ends lost 3 bases and 7 bases, in that order; junction bases with no gene match: 5. The CDR3 sequence is 13 residues long. The CDR3 DNA reads as TGTGCCAGCAGTTTCGAGGGGGCTGTTGGCTACACCTTC. It codes for CASSFEGAVGYTF.

V is TRBV19 and J is TRBJ2-7; TRBD1 matches 9 bases. Germline V CDR1 and CDR2: LNHDA, SQIVND (reference sequence). The ends lost 3 bases at V and 5 bases at J; junction bases unmatched: 8. This CDR3 region has 15 residues. This chain's CDR3 is CASSIGDRVVHEQYF. CDR3 DNA: TGTGCCAGTAGTATCGGGGACAGGGTGGTCCACGAGCAGTACTTC.

The chain employs TRBV4-1 and TRBJ2-2; D is uncertain. The CDR3 is made up of 15 amino acids. V gave up 0 bases and J gave up 6 bases, with 11 bases separating them. Per germline, CDR1 MGHRA and CDR2 YSYEKL. The CDR3 loop reads CASSQEPLPAGELFF. For the CDR3, the DNA is TGCGCCAGCAGCCAAGAACCCTTACCCGCCGGGGAGCTGTTTTTT.

V is TRBV5-1 and J is TRBJ2-7; D is possibly TRBD2 (6 bases). Trimming cost V 1 base and J 4 bases, with 9 bases left between them. Germline-derived CDR1 and CDR2 are SGHRS and YFSETQ. This CDR3 comprises 13 residues. Here the CDR3 reads CASSLRETYEQYF. In DNA form, the CDR3 reads TGCGCCAGCAGCTTGCGGGAGACGTACGAGCAGTACTTC.

The chain employs TRBV5-6 and TRBJ2-3; TRBD1 or TRBD2 may be the D gene (7 bases each). The V gene's germline CDR1 is SGHDT and CDR2 YYEEEE. V was cut by 4 bases and J by 8 bases, with 17 bases left in between. The CDR3 has 14 amino acids. The CDR3 loop is CASSRDREGGTQYF. CDR3 nucleotide sequence: TGTGCCAGCAGCCGTGACAGGGAGGGGGGTACGCAGTATTTT.

The J gene is TRBJ2-3, the V gene TRBV7-2, with 10 bases identical to TRBD2. CDR3 length: 16 amino acids. Unmatched junction bases numbered 8, after V lost 5 bases and J lost 3 bases. Germline V gene lookup returns CDR1 SGHTA and CDR2 FQGNSA. CDR3 in DNA: TGTGCCAGCAGCCTAAGGAGCGGGAGGGCGACAGATACGCAGTATTTT. Translated: CASSLRSGRATDTQYF.

The count of this clone is one. The CDR3 DNA is TGTGCCAGCAGTTATTGGTCTTCCGGGGAGCTGTTTTTT. Protein sequence: CASSYWSSGELFF. This chain uses TRBV6-2 or TRBV6-3 with TRBJ2-2; D gene uncertain. Germline CDR1 MNHEY, CDR2 SVGEGT. The CDR3 has 13 residues. V lost 3 bases to trimming and J lost 6 bases, with 8 bases between them.

This chain uses TRBV15 with TRBJ2-5; TRBD1 matches 7 bases. Trimming cost V 0 bases and J 1 base; bases outside gene matches: 11. The CDR3 has 18 amino acids. Germline V gives CDR1 LNHNV, CDR2 YYDKDF (reference sequence). The CDR3 here is CATSRDPLGQTTQETQYF. In DNA form, the CDR3 reads TGTGCCACCAGCAGAGATCCTCTGGGACAGACTACCCAAGAGACCCAGTACTTC.

The V call is TRBV6-5, the J call TRBJ1-5; D is ambiguous. This CDR3 comprises 13 residues. The V and J ends lost 7 bases and 1 base respectively, with 8 bases between them. Germline V gene data show CDR1 as MNHEY and CDR2 as SVGAGI. The CDR3 is CASTRGSNQPQHF. The CDR3 DNA sequence: TGTGCCAGCACCCGCGGCAGCAATCAGCCCCAGCATTTT.

The chain combines TRBV19 with TRBJ2-5; tentative D call: TRBD2 (6 bases). Germline V gene sequence: CDR1 LNHDA, CDR2 SQIVND (reference sequence). The CDR3 extends over 18 amino acids. Trimming removed 3 bases at V and 0 bases at J, with 20 bases between. The CDR3 sequence is CASSIGGLAAKYQETQYF. The CDR3 DNA reads TGTGCCAGTAGTATCGGAGGGCTTGCAGCCAAGTACCAAGAGACCCAGTACTTC.

The rearrangement links TRBV28 to TRBJ1-4; D might be TRBD1 (6 bases). This CDR3 has 16 residues. V was pared by 6 bases and J by 4 bases, with 18 bases between. CDR1 and CDR2 from the germline V gene are MDHEN and SYDVKM. CDR3 amino acids: CASSQRGARGNEKLFF. For the CDR3, the DNA is TGTGCCAGCAGCCAACGGGGGGCGAGAGGTAATGAAAAACTGTTTTTT.

This sequence joins TRBV10-3 and TRBJ1-2; 8 bases match TRBD1. From germline, CDR1 is ENHRY and CDR2 SYGVKD. The V gene end was trimmed by 0 bases and the J gene end by 6 bases; junction bases not matched to a gene: 3. The CDR3 is made up of 14 amino acids. The CDR3 region is CAISESGQGDGYTF. CDR3 DNA sequence: TGTGCCATCAGTGAGTCAGGACAGGGAGATGGCTACACCTTC.

The chain combines TRBV28 with TRBJ2-7; 12 bases fit TRBD2. The CDR3 is 17 residues long. V dropped 5 bases and J dropped 6; count of bases not matched to a gene: 14. The V gene's germline CDR1 is MDHEN and CDR2 SYDVKM. CDR3 in amino acids: CASSLWTSGALPAEQYF. CDR3 in DNA: TGTGCCAGCAGTCTTTGGACTAGCGGGGCCCTCCCGGCCGAGCAGTACTTC.

The chain carries TRBV21-1 and TRBJ2-5. TRBV21-1 is a pseudogene segment. The CDR3 extends over 16 amino acids. For the CDR3, the DNA is TGTGCCAGCAGCAAAGTAAACCCCCCAGCCCAAGAGACCCAGTACTTC. Residues: CASSKVNPPAQETQYF.

The chain recombines TRBV12-3 or TRBV12-4 with TRBJ1-1; no firm D call. This CDR3 contains 13 residues. The ends were cut back, 10 bases at V and 6 bases at J, with 18 bases in the middle. CDR3 coding DNA: TGTGCCACGCATGAGAGAGGGTACGCTGAAGCTTTCTTT. It yields the protein CATHERGYAEAFF.

The rearrangement uses TRBV6-1 and TRBJ2-3; D gene unclear. The V and J ends lost 0 bases and 1 base respectively, with 11 bases between them. The CDR3 is 16 amino acids. Germline CDR1 and CDR2: MNHNS and SASEGT. This chain's CDR3 is CASSEAPGLGTDTQYF. The CDR3 DNA sequence: TGTGCCAGCAGTGAAGCCCCGGGTTTGGGCACAGATACGCAGTATTTT.

The chain carries TRBV12-3 or TRBV12-4 and TRBJ2-7; D not certain. The V end lost 6 bases, the J end lost 5 bases, and 8 bases lay between the germline ends. The CDR3 is 11 amino acids. This CDR3 reads CASRGDNEQYF. CDR3 nucleotides: TGTGCCAGCAGAGGAGATAACGAGCAGTACTTC.

This chain uses TRBV10-3 with TRBJ2-5, with D unclear. Germline assignment: CDR1 ENHRY and CDR2 SYGVKD. The CDR3 is made up of 12 amino acids. V was pared by 2 bases and J by 3 bases, with 4 bases between. This CDR3 is CAISEGEETQYF. The CDR3 DNA reads TGTGCCATCAGTGAGGGGGAAGAGACCCAGTACTTC.